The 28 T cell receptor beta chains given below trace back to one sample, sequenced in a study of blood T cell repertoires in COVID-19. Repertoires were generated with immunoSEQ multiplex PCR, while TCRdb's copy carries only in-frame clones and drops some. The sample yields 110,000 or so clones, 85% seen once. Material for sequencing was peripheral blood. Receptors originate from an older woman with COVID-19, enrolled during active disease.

The CDR3, as DNA: TGTGCCAGCAGCCCCCCGACAGGGCATAATGAGCAGTTCTTC. It yields the protein CASSPPTGHNEQFF. The J gene is TRBJ2-1, the V gene TRBV9; TRBD1 matches at 7 bases. With V trimmed by 4 bases and J by 7 bases, 8 bases remained unmatched. Per germline, CDR1 SGDLS and CDR2 YYNGEE. The CDR3 has 14 amino acids.

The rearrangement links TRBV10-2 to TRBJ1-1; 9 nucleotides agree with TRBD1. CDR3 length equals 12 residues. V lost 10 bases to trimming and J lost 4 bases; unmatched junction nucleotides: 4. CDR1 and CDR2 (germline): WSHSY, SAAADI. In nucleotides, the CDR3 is TGCGCCATTGTGACAGGGGGCACTGAAGCTTTCTTT. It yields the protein CAIVTGGTEAFF.

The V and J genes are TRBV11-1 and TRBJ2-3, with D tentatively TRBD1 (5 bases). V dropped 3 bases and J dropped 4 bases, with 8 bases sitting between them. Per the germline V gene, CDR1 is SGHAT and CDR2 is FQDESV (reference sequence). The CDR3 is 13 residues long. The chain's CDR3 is CASSLPGPDTQYF. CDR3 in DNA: TGTGCCAGCAGCTTGCCAGGGCCAGATACGCAGTATTTT.

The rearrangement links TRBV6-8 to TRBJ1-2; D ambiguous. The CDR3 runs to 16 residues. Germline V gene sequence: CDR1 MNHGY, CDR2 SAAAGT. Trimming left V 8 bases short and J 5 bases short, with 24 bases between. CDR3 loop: CASLSRLQGTLYGYTF. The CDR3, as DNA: TGTGCCAGCCTCTCCAGGCTTCAAGGAACGCTGTATGGCTACACCTTC.

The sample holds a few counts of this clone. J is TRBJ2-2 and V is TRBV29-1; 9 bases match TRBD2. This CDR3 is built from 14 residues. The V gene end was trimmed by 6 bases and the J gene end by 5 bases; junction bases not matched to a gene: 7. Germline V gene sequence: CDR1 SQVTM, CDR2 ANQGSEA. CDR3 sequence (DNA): TGCAGCGTGGATAGCGGGGGAAATACCGGGGAGCTGTTTTTT. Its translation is CSVDSGGNTGELFF.

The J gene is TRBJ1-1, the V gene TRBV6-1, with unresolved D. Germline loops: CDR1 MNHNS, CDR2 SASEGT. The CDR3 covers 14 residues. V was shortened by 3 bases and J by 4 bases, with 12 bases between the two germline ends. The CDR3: CASSEVVSTTEAFF. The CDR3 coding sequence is TGTGCCAGCAGTGAGGTTGTCAGTACCACTGAAGCTTTCTTT.

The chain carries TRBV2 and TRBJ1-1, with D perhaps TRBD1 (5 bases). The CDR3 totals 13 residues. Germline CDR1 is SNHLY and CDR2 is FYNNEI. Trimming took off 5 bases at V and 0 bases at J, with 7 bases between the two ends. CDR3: CASSTGVNTEAFF. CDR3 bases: TGTGCCAGCAGTACGGGGGTGAACACTGAAGCTTTCTTT.

CDR3 sequence: CASRKDRYYNEQFF. The CDR3 DNA follows: TGTGCCAGCAGAAAGGACAGATACTACAATGAGCAGTTCTTC. This rearrangement joins TRBV2 to TRBJ2-1; tentatively, D is TRBD1 (6 bases). Between the trimmed V and J ends, which lost 6 bases and 3 bases, there was a span of 12 bases. CDR1 is SNHLY, CDR2 FYNNEI, per germline. There are 14 residues in the CDR3.

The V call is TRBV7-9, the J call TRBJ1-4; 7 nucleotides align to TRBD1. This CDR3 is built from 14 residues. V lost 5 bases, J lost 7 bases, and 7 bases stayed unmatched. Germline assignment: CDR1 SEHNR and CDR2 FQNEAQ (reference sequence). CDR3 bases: TGTGCCAGCAGCCCCGGGACAGCTAGTGAAAAACTGTTTTTT. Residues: CASSPGTASEKLFF. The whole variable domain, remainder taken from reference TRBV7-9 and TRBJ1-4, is DTGVSQNPRHKITKRGQNVTFRCDPISEHNRLYWYRQTLGQGPEFLTYFQNEAQLEKSRLLSDRFSAERPKGSFSTLEIQRTEQGDSAMYLCASSPGTASEKLFFGSGTQLSVL.

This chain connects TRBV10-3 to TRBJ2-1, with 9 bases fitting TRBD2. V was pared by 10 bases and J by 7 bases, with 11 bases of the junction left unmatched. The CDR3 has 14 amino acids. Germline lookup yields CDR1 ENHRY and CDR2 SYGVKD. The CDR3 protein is CATQGLAGLNEQFF. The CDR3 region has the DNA TGTGCCACACAGGGCCTAGCGGGGCTGAATGAGCAGTTCTTC.

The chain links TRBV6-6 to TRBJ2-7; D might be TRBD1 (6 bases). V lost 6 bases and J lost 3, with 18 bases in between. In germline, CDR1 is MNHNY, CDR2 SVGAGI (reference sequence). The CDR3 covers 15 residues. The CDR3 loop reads CASSSPGYRDYEQYF. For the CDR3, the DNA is TGTGCCAGCAGCTCCCCCGGGTACAGGGACTACGAGCAGTACTTC.

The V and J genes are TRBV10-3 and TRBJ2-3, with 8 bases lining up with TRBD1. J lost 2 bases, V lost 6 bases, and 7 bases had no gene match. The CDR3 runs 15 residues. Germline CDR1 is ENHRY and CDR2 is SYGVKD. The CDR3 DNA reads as TGTGCCATCAGAACCGGGACAGGTACCACAGATACGCAGTATTTT. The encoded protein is CAIRTGTGTTDTQYF.

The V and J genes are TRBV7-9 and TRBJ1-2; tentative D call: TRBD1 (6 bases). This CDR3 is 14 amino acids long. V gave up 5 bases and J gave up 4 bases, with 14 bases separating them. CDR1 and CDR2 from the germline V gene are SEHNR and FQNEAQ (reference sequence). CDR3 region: CASSTQGLSYGYTF. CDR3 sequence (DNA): TGTGCCAGCAGCACACAGGGTCTCTCCTATGGCTACACCTTC.

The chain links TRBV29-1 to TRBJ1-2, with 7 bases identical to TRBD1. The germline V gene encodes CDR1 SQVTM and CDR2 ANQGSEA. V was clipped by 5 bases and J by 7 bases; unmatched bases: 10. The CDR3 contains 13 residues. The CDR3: CSVSAGGKSGYTF. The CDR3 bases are TGCAGCGTTTCGGCAGGGGGAAAAAGTGGCTACACCTTC.

The DNA of the CDR3 is TGCGCCAGCAGCCAAGGTACCGGGTACACAGATACGCAGTATTTT. Translated, it gives CASSQGTGYTDTQYF. V gene TRBV4-3 combines with J gene TRBJ2-3; D remains ambiguous. This CDR3 has 15 residues. In germline, CDR1 is LGHNA, CDR2 YSLEER. V lost 1 base, J lost 2 bases, and 10 bases lay in between.

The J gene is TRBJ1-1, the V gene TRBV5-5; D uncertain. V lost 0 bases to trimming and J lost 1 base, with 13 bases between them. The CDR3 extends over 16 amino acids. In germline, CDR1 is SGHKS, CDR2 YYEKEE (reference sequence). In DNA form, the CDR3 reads TGTGCCAGCAGCTTGGCATCGCGGATGGGGAACACTGAAGCTTTCTTT. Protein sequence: CASSLASRMGNTEAFF. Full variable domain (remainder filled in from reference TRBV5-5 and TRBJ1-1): DAGVTQSPTHLIKTRGQQVTLRCSPISGHKSVSWYQQVLGQGPQFIFQYYEKEERGRGNFPDRFSARQFPNYSSELNVNALLLGDSALYLCASSLASRMGNTEAFFGQGTRLTVV.

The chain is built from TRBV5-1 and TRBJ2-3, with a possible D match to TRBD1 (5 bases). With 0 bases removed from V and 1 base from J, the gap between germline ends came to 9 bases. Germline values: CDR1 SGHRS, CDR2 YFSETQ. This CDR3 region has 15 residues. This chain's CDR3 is CASSLEGVGTDTQYF. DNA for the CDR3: TGCGCCAGCAGCTTGGAAGGGGTCGGCACAGATACGCAGTATTTT.

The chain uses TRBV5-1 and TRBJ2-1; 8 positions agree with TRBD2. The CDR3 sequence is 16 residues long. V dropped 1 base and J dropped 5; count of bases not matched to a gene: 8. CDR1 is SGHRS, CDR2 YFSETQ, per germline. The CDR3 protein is CASSLSAGGIDNEQFF. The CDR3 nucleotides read TGCGCCAGCAGCTTGTCGGCGGGAGGAATCGACAATGAGCAGTTCTTC. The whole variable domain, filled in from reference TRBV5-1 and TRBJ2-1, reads KAGVTQTPRYLIKTRGQQVTLSCSPISGHRSVSWYQQTPGQGLQFLFEYFSETQRNKGNFPGRFSGRQFSNSRSEMNVSTLELGDSALYLCASSLSAGGIDNEQFFGPGTRLTVL.

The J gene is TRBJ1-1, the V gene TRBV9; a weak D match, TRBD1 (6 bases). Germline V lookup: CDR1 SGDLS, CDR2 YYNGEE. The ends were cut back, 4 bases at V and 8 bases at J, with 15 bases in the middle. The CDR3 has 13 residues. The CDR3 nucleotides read TGTGCCAGCAGCTCCCTGGCACAGGGAGAAGCTTTCTTT. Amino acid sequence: CASSSLAQGEAFF.

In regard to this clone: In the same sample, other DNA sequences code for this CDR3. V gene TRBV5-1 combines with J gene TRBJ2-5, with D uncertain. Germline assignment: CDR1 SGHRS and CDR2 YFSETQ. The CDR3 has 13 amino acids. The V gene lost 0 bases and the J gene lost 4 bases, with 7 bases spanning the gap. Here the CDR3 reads CASSLGTGETQYF. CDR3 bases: TGCGCCAGCAGCTTGGGAACCGGAGAGACCCAGTACTTC. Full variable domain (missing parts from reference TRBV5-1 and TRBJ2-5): KAGVTQTPRYLIKTRGQQVTLSCSPISGHRSVSWYQQTPGQGLQFLFEYFSETQRNKGNFPGRFSGRQFSNSRSEMNVSTLELGDSALYLCASSLGTGETQYFGPGTRLLVL.

CDR3 loop: CASSLWRDTEAFF. CDR3 DNA sequence: TGTGCCAGCAGTTTATGGAGGGACACTGAAGCTTTCTTT. The chain recombines TRBV27 with TRBJ1-1, with D unresolved. There are 13 residues in the CDR3. Trimming cost V 1 base and J 3 bases, with 6 bases left between them. Germline CDR1 MNHEY, CDR2 SMNVEV (reference sequence).

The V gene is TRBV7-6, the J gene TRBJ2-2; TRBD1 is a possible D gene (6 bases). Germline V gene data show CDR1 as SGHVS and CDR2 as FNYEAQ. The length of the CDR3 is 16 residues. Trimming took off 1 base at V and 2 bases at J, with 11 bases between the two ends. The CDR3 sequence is CASSLEQGRNTGELFF. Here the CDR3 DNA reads TGTGCCAGCAGCTTAGAACAGGGAAGAAACACCGGGGAGCTGTTTTTT.

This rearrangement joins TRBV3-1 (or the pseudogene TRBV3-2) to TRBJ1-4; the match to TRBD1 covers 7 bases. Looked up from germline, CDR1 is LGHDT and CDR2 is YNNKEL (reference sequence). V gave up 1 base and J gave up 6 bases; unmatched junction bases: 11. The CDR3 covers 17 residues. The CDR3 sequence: CASSQVRGRYGDEKLFF. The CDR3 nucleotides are TGTGCCAGCAGCCAAGTTAGGGGGCGGTACGGTGATGAAAAACTGTTTTTT.

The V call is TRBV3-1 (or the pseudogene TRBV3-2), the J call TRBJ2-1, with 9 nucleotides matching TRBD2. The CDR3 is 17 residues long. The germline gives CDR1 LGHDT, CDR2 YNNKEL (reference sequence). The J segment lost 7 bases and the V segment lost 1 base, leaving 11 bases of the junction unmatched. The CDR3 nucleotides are TGTGCCAGCAGCCAAGGACTAGCGGCGTTTAGTGGGAATGAGCAGTTCTTC. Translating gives CASSQGLAAFSGNEQFF.

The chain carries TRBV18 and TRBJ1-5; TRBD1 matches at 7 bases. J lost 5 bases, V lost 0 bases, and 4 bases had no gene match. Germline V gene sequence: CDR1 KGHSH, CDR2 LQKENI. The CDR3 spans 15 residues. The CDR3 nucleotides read TGTGCCAGCTCACCACCGTCAGGGGGTGATCAGCCCCAGCATTTT. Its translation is CASSPPSGGDQPQHF.

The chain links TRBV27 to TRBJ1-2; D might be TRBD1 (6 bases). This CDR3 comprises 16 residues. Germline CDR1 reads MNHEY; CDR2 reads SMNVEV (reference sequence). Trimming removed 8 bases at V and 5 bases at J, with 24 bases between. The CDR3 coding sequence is TGTGCCAGCCGCCCGGGACACTCGGGACGAGTGTATGGCTACACCTTC. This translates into CASRPGHSGRVYGYTF.

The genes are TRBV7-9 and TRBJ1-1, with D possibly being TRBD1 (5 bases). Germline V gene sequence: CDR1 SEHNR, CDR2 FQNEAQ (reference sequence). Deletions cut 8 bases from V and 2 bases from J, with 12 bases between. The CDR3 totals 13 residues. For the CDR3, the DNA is TGTGCCAGCCAAACCGGGGGAAACACTGAAGCTTTCTTT. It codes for CASQTGGNTEAFF. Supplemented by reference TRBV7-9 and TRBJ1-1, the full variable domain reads DTGVSQNPRHKITKRGQNVTFRCDPISEHNRLYWYRQTLGQGPEFLTYFQNEAQLEKSRLLSDRFSAERPKGSFSTLEIQRTEQGDSAMYLCASQTGGNTEAFFGQGTRLTVV.

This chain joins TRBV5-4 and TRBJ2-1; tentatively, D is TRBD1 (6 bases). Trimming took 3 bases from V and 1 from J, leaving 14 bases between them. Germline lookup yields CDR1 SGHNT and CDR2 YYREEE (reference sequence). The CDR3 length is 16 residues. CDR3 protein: CASSSQGGGSYNEQFF. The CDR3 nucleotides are TGTGCCAGCAGCTCCCAAGGGGGTGGGTCCTACAATGAGCAGTTCTTC.